The next 18 T cell receptor beta chains were all read from a single sample in a study of OX40 agonist ivuxolimab in advanced cancers. Libraries were prepared by immunoSEQ multiplex PCR; TCRdb keeps only in-frame clonotypes and omits some of them. The sample includes about 80,000 clones, around 83% of them seen just once. Source: CD4+ or CD8+ T cells sorted from blood, taken in a trial of the OX40 agonist ivuxolimab. These receptors originate from an adult with an advanced solid tumor such as melanoma, head and neck, liver or kidney cancer.

The rearrangement links TRBV7-2 to TRBJ1-1; 8 positions match TRBD1. CDR3 length: 13 residues. Germline V gene lookup returns CDR1 SGHTA and CDR2 FQGNSA. The ends lost 5 bases at V and 10 bases at J; junction bases unmatched: 9. The CDR3 is CASSPTGGVGAFF. For the CDR3, the DNA is TGTGCCAGCAGCCCTACAGGGGGGGTAGGAGCTTTCTTT.

The chain joins TRBV5-8 to TRBJ2-5; either TRBD1 or TRBD2 may fit D (5 bases each). Trimming cost V 4 bases and J 5 bases, with 18 bases left between them. This CDR3 contains 15 residues. CDR1 is SGHTS, CDR2 YDEGEE, per germline. The CDR3 DNA reads TGTGCCAGCAGCATCACCTACAGGCGAGGGGAGACCCAGTACTTC. Protein sequence: CASSITYRRGETQYF.

The CDR3 nucleotides are TGTGCCAGCAGCTTAGCCAGGAATCAGCCCCAGCATTTT. Translated, it gives CASSLARNQPQHF. The J gene is TRBJ1-5, the V gene TRBV11-2; D not certain. This CDR3 is 13 amino acids long. CDR1 and CDR2 from the germline V gene are SGHAT and FQNNGV. V dropped 1 base and J dropped 4 bases, with 5 bases sitting between them.

The chain joins TRBV5-5 to TRBJ2-3; possibly TRBD2 for D (6 bases). Trimming took off 4 bases at V and 2 bases at J, with 14 bases between the two ends. This CDR3 spans 15 amino acids. Germline assignment: CDR1 SGHKS and CDR2 YYEKEE (reference sequence). The CDR3 nucleotides read TGTGCCAGCAGCCAATCGGGACTCTTCACAGATACGCAGTATTTT. The encoded protein is CASSQSGLFTDTQYF.

CDR3 nucleotides: TGTGCCAGCAGCTTAGAAGCGGGGGACCCCAAAAACATTCAGTACTTC. Translated: CASSLEAGDPKNIQYF. J is TRBJ2-4 and V is TRBV7-9, with 8 bases that match TRBD2. This CDR3 contains 16 residues. V lost 1 base to trimming and J lost 2 bases; unmatched junction nucleotides: 4. Germline V gene data show CDR1 as SEHNR and CDR2 as FQNEAQ (reference sequence).

This clone appeared a single time. The CDR3 coding sequence is TGCGCCAGCAGGGCCCCAGGGGCGCAAAATTCACCCCTCCACTTT. Translation: CASRAPGAQNSPLHF. This chain uses TRBV5-1 with TRBJ1-6; tentative D call: TRBD1 (6 bases). The V and J ends lost 5 bases and 7 bases respectively, with 16 bases between them. This CDR3 has 15 residues. Germline V lookup: CDR1 SGHRS, CDR2 YFSETQ.

The genes are TRBV5-4 and TRBJ2-5; TRBD2 is a possible D gene (5 bases). V lost 2 bases and J lost 3, with 5 bases in between. CDR1 is SGHNT and CDR2 is YYREEE in the germline V gene (reference sequence). The length of the CDR3 is 12 residues. Written as DNA, the CDR3 is TGTGCCAGCAGCTTCGGGAAAGAGACCCAGTACTTC. It translates to CASSFGKETQYF.

As for this clone: The junction departs from germline at one end; a sequencing error may be responsible. The V call is TRBV7-3, the J call TRBJ2-1, with 8 bases matching TRBD2. This CDR3 region has 13 residues. The germline V gene encodes CDR1 SGHTA and CDR2 FQGTGA. The CDR3 protein is CASSFQRGNDQFF. CDR3 sequence (DNA): TGTGCCAGCAGCTTCCAGCGGGGGAATGATCAGTTCTTC.

The V and J genes are TRBV5-1 and TRBJ2-5; D is perhaps TRBD2 (5 bases). The V and J ends lost 4 bases and 5 bases respectively, with 9 bases between them. Germline V lookup: CDR1 SGHRS, CDR2 YFSETQ. The CDR3 is 12 residues long. The CDR3 loop is CASSLREETQYF. In DNA form, the CDR3 reads TGCGCCAGCAGCCTAAGGGAGGAGACCCAGTACTTC.

The chain employs TRBV9 and TRBJ2-1, with 7 bases identical to TRBD2. V dropped 3 bases and J dropped 4; count of bases not matched to a gene: 7. CDR1 and CDR2 (germline): SGDLS, YYNGEE. The CDR3 is 15 amino acids. The CDR3 DNA sequence: TGTGCCAGCAGCGGGGGAGGGAAAGTTTACAATGAGCAGTTCTTC. Encoded protein: CASSGGGKVYNEQFF.

V and J are TRBV10-3 and TRBJ1-5; 7 positions agree with TRBD1. The junction had 4 bases not matched to a gene; V was cut back by 3 bases and J by 2 bases. The length of the CDR3 is 15 residues. Germline V CDR1 and CDR2: ENHRY, SYGVKD. CDR3 DNA sequence: TGTGCCATCAGTGATTCAGGGGGTGGCAATCAGCCCCAGCATTTT. Encoded protein: CAISDSGGGNQPQHF.

The V call is TRBV28, the J call TRBJ1-5; TRBD1 matches at 7 bases. The CDR3 has 15 amino acids. The V segment lost 2 bases and the J segment 2 bases; nucleotides outside the gene matches: 3. Germline values: CDR1 MDHEN, CDR2 SYDVKM. CDR3 sequence: CASSLPGTGNQPQHF. In nucleotides, the CDR3 is TGTGCCAGCAGTTTACCCGGGACAGGCAATCAGCCCCAGCATTTT.

The rearrangement links TRBV5-6 to TRBJ2-7; TRBD2 matches at 10 bases. This CDR3 spans 18 amino acids. Germline values: CDR1 SGHDT, CDR2 YYEEEE. The V segment lost 1 base and the J segment 0 bases; nucleotides outside the gene matches: 10. The CDR3 reads CASSLSPSSGRPSYEQYF. CDR3 in DNA: TGTGCCAGCAGCTTGAGCCCCTCTAGCGGGAGACCCTCCTACGAGCAGTACTTC.

This clone came up once. The chain employs TRBV7-3 and TRBJ2-6; no definite D call. The germline V gene encodes CDR1 SGHTA and CDR2 FQGTGA. The V end lost 4 bases, the J end lost 0 bases, and 1 base lay between the germline ends. This CDR3 is 13 amino acids long. The CDR3 sequence: CASSYSGANVLTF. The CDR3 DNA follows: TGTGCCAGCAGCTACTCTGGGGCCAACGTCCTGACTTTC.

This rearrangement joins TRBV7-2 to TRBJ2-1, with D uncertain. V shed 1 base and J shed 10 bases, with 5 bases lying between them. This CDR3 comprises 11 residues. Germline V gene sequence: CDR1 SGHTA, CDR2 FQGNSA. The CDR3 region is CASSLGTEQFF. DNA for the CDR3: TGTGCCAGCAGCTTAGGCACAGAGCAGTTCTTC.

As DNA, the CDR3 is TGTGCCAGCAGTTTTTGGGAGACCCAGTACTTC. Its protein product is CASSFWETQYF. V is TRBV6-5 and J is TRBJ2-5, with no clear D. This CDR3 has 11 residues. Germline-derived CDR1 and CDR2 are MNHEY and SVGAGI. V dropped 4 bases and J dropped 5 bases, with 5 bases sitting between them.

The chain employs TRBV7-3 and TRBJ1-2, with 7 bases matching TRBD1. Germline CDR1 SGHTA, CDR2 FQGTGA. The CDR3 is 13 residues long. Trimming took 5 bases from V and 8 from J; bases not matched to a gene: 8. The CDR3 DNA follows: TGTGCCAGCAGCCTCGACAGGGCGGGCGGCTACACCTTC. Residues: CASSLDRAGGYTF.

J is TRBJ2-3 and V is TRBV27; 9 nucleotides agree with TRBD1. J was trimmed by 5 bases and V by 5 bases; bases with no gene match: 8. The CDR3 loop spans 15 amino acids. CDR1 and CDR2 from the germline V gene are MNHEY and SMNVEV (reference sequence). The DNA of the CDR3 is TGTGCCAGCAGTCCGCTCGGGACAGGGAGAGATACGCAGTATTTT. Translation: CASSPLGTGRDTQYF.